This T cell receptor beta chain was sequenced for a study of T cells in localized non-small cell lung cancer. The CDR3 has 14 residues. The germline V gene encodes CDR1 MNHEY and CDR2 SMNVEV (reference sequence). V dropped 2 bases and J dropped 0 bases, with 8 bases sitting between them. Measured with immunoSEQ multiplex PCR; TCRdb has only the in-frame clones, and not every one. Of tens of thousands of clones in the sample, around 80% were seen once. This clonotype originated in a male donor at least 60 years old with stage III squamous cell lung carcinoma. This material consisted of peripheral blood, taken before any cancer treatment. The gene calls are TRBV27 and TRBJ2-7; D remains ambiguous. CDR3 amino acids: CASSLKETSYEQYF. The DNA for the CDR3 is TGTGCCAGCAGTTTAAAGGAGACCTCCTACGAGCAGTACTTC.